This TCR beta chain was observed in a study of T cells in tuberculosis. This CDR3 is built from 16 residues. Germline V gene sequence: CDR1 LGHNA, CDR2 YSLEER. The V segment lost 2 bases and the J segment 5 bases; nucleotides outside the gene matches: 7. The repertoire was sequenced with immunoSEQ multiplex PCR; TCRdb's copy has only in-frame clones and lacks some. The table includes about 58,000 clones, approximately 85% detected once. After thawing and overnight rest, PBMC were stained with GMM-loaded CD1B tetramer, viability dye and anti-CD3 for sorting. C32 glucose monomycolate from Rhodococcus equi was loaded onto the CD1B tetramers. Each donor contributed about 100,000 sorted tetramer-negative cells.

The receptor was derived from an adult woman with latent tuberculosis. The chain is built from TRBV4-3 and TRBJ2-3; 10 bases line up with TRBD2. The sample taken for sequencing was CD1b-GMM tetramer-negative cells sorted from PBMCs. The CDR3 nucleotides are TGCGCCAGCAGCCAACATACTAGCGGGGCTTTAGATACGCAGTATTTT. The encoded protein is CASSQHTSGALDTQYF.